The 8 T cell receptor beta chains listed next were all sequenced from one sample in a study of shared clonotypes between healthy human individuals. Profiling relied on immunoSEQ multiplex PCR, and the TCRdb table lists in-frame clones only, not all of them. Of 800,000 to 1,200,000 clones listed, approximately 78% are singletons. Specimen: memory CD4+ T cells from PBMCs. The subset was: CD45RA-negative fraction. The receptors derive from a man between 18 and 35 years old in good health. Some clones in this sample may be carry-over from other donors' samples.

This clone has a handful of counts. The rearrangement uses TRBV7-2 and TRBJ2-3; 7 nucleotides line up with TRBD2. The V segment lost 6 bases and the J segment 6 bases; nucleotides outside the gene matches: 3. The CDR3 loop spans 12 amino acids. Looked up from germline, CDR1 is SGHTA and CDR2 is FQGNSA. The CDR3 coding sequence is TGTGCCAGCAGGGAACTAGCGGATACGCAGTATTTT. It encodes CASRELADTQYF.

In its sample, this clone was seen once. The V call is TRBV6-6, the J call TRBJ1-1; D possibly corresponds to TRBD1 (5 bases). The V and J ends lost 7 bases and 3 bases respectively, with 12 bases between them. Germline V lookup: CDR1 MNHNY, CDR2 SVGAGI (reference sequence). CDR3 size: 13 residues. CDR3 sequence reads: CASISGLYTEAFF. The CDR3, as DNA: TGTGCCAGCATCTCGGGACTGTACACTGAAGCTTTCTTT.

J is TRBJ2-3 and V is TRBV14; no definite D call. The CDR3 extends over 15 amino acids. The germline CDR1 and CDR2 sequences are SGHDN and FVKESK. The V gene lost 2 bases and the J gene lost 4 bases, with 13 bases spanning the gap. CDR3 loop: CASSQLGLYSDTQYF. In DNA form, the CDR3 reads TGTGCCAGCAGCCAACTCGGGCTTTATTCAGATACGCAGTATTTT.

The V gene is TRBV5-1, the J gene TRBJ2-5, with 7 nucleotides matching TRBD1. V lost 0 bases, J lost 0 bases, and 2 bases stayed unmatched. The CDR3 has 15 amino acids. Germline loops: CDR1 SGHRS, CDR2 YFSETQ. CDR3 loop: CASSLETGNQETQYF. CDR3 bases: TGCGCCAGCAGCTTGGAGACAGGGAACCAAGAGACCCAGTACTTC.

The table lists this clone with a count of one. The gene calls are TRBV28 and TRBJ2-7; D is perhaps TRBD2 (6 bases). CDR3 length: 15 residues. Germline V gives CDR1 MDHEN, CDR2 SYDVKM. Trimming took off 3 bases at V and 0 bases at J, with 12 bases between the two ends. CDR3 amino acids: CASSFGLASSYEQYF. In DNA form, the CDR3 reads TGTGCCAGCAGTTTCGGGCTAGCGAGCTCCTACGAGCAGTACTTC. Drawing the rest from reference TRBV28 and TRBJ2-7, the complete variable domain is DVKVTQSSRYLVKRTGEKVFLECVQDMDHENMFWYRQDPGLGLRLIYFSYDVKMKEKGDIPEGYSVSREKKERFSLILESASTNQTSMYLCASSFGLASSYEQYFGPGTRLTVT.

The chain is built from TRBV7-2 and TRBJ2-5; D not certain. Per germline, CDR1 SGHTA and CDR2 FQGNSA. V was shortened by 5 bases and J by 4 bases, with 11 bases between the two germline ends. The CDR3 length is 13 residues. The CDR3 region has the DNA TGTGCCAGCAGCCCCTTGTGGGGAGAGACCCAGTACTTC. Protein sequence: CASSPLWGETQYF. The whole variable domain, filled in from reference TRBV7-2 and TRBJ2-5, reads GAGVSQSPSNKVTEKGKDVELRCDPISGHTALYWYRQSLGQGLEFLIYFQGNSAPDKSGLPSDRFSAERTGGSVSTLTIQRTQQEDSAVYLCASSPLWGETQYFGPGTRLLVL.

This chain links TRBV27 with TRBJ2-2, with 7 bases aligning to TRBD2. CDR3 size: 17 residues. J lost 3 bases, V lost 1 base, and 8 bases had no gene match. From germline, CDR1 is MNHEY and CDR2 SMNVEV (reference sequence). DNA of the CDR3: TGTGCCAGCAGTTTATTAGTCTTGGCGGGAGACACCGGGGAGCTGTTTTTT. The encoded protein is CASSLLVLAGDTGELFF.

The chain links TRBV5-1 to TRBJ2-5, with 7 bases matching TRBD1. This CDR3 is 16 amino acids long. J gave up 2 bases and V 3 bases, and 10 bases lay outside the gene matches. Per the germline V gene, CDR1 is SGHRS and CDR2 is YFSETQ. CDR3 in amino acids: CASSWDRLNIQETQYF. The CDR3 bases are TGCGCCAGCAGCTGGGACAGACTAAATATTCAAGAGACCCAGTACTTC.